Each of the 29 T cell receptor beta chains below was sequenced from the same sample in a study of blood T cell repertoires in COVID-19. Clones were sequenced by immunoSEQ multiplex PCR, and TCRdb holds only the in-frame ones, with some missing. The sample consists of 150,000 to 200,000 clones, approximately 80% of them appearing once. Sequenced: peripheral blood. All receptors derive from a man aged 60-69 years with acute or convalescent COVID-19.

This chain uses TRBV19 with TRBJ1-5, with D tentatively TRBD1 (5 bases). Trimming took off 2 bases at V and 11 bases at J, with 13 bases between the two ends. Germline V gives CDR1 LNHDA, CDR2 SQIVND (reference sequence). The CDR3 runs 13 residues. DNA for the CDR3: TGTGCCAGTAGTATATTGGGGCAGGCAGCCCAGCATTTT. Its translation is CASSILGQAAQHF.

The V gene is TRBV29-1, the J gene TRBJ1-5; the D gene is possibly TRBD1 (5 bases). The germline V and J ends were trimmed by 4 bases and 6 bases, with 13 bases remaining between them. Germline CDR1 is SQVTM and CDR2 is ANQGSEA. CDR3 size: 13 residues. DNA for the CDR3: TGCAGCGTTGTTAAGGGGCCCGGTCAGCCCCAGCATTTT. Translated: CSVVKGPGQPQHF.

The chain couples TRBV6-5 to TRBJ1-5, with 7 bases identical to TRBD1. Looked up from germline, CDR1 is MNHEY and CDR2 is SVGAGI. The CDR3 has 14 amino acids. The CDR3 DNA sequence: TGTGTCTCTCGACAGGGTCGTTTCCTTCAGCCCCAGCATTTT. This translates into CVSRQGRFLQPQHF.

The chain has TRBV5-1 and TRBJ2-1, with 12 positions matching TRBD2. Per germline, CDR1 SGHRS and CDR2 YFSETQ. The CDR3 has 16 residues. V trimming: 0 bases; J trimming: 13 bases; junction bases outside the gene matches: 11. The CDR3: CASSLAEASGRASQFF. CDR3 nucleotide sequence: TGCGCCAGCAGCTTGGCCGAGGCTAGCGGGAGGGCCTCCCAGTTCTTC.

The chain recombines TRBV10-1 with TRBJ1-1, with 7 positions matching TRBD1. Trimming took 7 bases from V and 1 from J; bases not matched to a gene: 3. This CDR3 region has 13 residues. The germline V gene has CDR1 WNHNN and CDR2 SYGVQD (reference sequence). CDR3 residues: CASKQGRNTEAFF. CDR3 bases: TGCGCCAGCAAACAGGGGCGGAACACTGAAGCTTTCTTT.

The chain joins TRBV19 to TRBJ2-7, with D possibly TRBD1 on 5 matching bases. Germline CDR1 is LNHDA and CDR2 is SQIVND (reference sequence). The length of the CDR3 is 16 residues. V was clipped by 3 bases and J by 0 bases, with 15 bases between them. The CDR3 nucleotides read TGTGCCAGTAGTATTTCGGCAGGGCTTAGCTCCTACGAGCAGTACTTC. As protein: CASSISAGLSSYEQYF.

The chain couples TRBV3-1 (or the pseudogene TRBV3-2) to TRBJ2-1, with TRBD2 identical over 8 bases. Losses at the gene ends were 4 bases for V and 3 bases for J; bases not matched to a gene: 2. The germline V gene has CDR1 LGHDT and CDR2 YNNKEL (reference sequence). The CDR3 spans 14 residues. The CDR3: CASSLAGGYNEQFF. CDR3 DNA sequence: TGTGCCAGCAGCCTGGCGGGGGGCTACAATGAGCAGTTCTTC.

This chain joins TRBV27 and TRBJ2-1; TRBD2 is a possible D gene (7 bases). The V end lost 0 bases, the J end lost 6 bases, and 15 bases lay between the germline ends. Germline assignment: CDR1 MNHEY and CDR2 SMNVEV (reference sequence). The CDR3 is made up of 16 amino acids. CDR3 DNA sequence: TGTGCCAGCAGTTTATCAGGGGGGGAGTGGCCCAATGAGCAGTTCTTC. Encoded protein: CASSLSGGEWPNEQFF.

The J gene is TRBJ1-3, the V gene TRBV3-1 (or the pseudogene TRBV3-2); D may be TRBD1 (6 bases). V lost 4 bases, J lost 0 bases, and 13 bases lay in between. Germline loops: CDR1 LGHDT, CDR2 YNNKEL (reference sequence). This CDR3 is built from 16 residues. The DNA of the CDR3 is TGTGCCAGCAGCCGGGACATACTGACCTCTGGAAACACCATATATTTT. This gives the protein CASSRDILTSGNTIYF.

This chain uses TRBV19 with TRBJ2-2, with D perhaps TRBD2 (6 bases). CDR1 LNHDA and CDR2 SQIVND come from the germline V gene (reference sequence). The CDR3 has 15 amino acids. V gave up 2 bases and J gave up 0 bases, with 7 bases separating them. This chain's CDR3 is CASSIRLANTGELFF. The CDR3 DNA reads TGTGCCAGTAGTATAAGACTAGCGAACACCGGGGAGCTGTTTTTT.

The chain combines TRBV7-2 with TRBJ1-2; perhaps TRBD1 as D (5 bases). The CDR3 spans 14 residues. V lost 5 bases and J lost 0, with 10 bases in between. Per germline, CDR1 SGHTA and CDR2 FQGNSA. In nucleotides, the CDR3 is TGTGCCAGCAGCCGGGGACTGTCTAACTATGGCTACACCTTC. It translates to CASSRGLSNYGYTF. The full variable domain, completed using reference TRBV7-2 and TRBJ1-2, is GAGVSQSPSNKVTEKGKDVELRCDPISGHTALYWYRQSLGQGLEFLIYFQGNSAPDKSGLPSDRFSAERTGGSVSTLTIQRTQQEDSAVYLCASSRGLSNYGYTFGSGTRLTVV.

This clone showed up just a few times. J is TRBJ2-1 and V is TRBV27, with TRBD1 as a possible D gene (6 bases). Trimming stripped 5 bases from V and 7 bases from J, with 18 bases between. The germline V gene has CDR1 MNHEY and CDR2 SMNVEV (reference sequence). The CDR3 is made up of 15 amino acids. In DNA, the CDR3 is TGTGCCAGCAGTAATAATGCAGGGGTGGGGAATGAGCAGTTCTTC. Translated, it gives CASSNNAGVGNEQFF.

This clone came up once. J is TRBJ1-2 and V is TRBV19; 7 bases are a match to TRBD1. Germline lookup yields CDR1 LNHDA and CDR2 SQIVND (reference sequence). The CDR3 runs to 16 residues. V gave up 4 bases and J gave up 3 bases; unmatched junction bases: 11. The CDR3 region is CASSTTLTGQDYGYTF. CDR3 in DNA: TGTGCCAGTAGTACCACCCTGACAGGGCAAGACTATGGCTACACCTTC.

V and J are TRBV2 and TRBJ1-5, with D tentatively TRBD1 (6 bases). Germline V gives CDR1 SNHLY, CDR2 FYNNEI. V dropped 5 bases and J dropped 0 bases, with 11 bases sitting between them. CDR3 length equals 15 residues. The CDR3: CASSPRTDSNQPQHF. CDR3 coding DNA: TGTGCCAGCAGTCCCAGGACAGATAGCAATCAGCCCCAGCATTTT.

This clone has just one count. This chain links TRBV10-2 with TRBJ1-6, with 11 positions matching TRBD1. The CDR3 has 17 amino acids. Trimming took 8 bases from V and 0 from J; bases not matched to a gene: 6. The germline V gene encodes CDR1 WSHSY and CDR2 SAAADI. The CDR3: CASRDRGTSSYNSPLHF. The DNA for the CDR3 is TGCGCCAGCCGGGACAGGGGGACAAGCTCCTATAATTCACCCCTCCACTTT.

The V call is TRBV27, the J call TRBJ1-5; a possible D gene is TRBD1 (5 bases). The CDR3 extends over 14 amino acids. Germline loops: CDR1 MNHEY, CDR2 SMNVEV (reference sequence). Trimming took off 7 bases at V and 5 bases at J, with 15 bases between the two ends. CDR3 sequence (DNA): TGTGCCAGCATGAGAAGGGGCCTTGATCAGCCCCAGCATTTT. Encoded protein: CASMRRGLDQPQHF.

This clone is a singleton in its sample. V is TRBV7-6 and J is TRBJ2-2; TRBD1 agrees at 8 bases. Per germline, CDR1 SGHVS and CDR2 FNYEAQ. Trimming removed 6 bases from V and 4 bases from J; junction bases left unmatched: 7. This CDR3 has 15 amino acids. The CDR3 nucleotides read TGTGCCAGCAGTGAGGACAGGGTAGCCACCGGGGAGCTGTTTTTT. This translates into CASSEDRVATGELFF.

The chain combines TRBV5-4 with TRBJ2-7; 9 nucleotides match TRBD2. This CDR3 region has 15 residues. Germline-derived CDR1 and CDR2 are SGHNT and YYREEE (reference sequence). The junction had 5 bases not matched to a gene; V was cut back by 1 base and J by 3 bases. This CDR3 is CASSLSSGIYYEQYF. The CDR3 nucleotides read TGTGCCAGCAGCTTGTCTAGCGGGATATACTACGAGCAGTACTTC.

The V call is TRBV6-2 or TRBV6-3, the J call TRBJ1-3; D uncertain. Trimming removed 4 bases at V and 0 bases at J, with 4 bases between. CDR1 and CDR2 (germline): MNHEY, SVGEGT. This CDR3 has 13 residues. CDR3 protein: CASSLSSGNTIYF. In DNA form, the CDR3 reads TGTGCCAGCAGTTTATCCTCTGGAAACACCATATATTTT.

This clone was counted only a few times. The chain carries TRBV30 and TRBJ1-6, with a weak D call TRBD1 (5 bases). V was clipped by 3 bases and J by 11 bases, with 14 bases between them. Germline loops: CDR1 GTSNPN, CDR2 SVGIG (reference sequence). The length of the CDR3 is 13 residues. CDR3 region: CAWRDGGTTPLHF. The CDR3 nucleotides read TGTGCCTGGAGGGACGGGGGTACGACACCCCTCCACTTT.

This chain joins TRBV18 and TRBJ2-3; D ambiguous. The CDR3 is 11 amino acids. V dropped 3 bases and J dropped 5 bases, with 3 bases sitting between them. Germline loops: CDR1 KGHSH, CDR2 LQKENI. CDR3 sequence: CASSPLDTQYF. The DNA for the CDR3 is TGTGCCAGCTCACCTCTAGATACGCAGTATTTT.

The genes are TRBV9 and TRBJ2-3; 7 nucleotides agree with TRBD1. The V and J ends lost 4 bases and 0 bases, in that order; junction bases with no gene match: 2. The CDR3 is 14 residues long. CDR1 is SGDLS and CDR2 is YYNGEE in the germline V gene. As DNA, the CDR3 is TGTGCCAGCAGCACAGGGGATAGCACAGATACGCAGTATTTT. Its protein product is CASSTGDSTDTQYF.

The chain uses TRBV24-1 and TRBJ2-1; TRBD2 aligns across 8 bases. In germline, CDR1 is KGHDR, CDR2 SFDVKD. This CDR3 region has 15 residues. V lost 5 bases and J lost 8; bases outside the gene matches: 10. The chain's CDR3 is CATSVLTGGLDEQFF. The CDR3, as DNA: TGTGCCACCAGTGTTCTGACGGGAGGGCTCGATGAGCAGTTCTTC.

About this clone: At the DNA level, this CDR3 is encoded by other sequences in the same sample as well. The CDR3 DNA reads TGTGCCAGCAGTCTCGCGGGGGCAGAGACCCAGTACTTC. Translating gives CASSLAGAETQYF. This chain links TRBV11-3 with TRBJ2-5; D is perhaps TRBD2 (7 bases). V was shortened by 6 bases and J by 4 bases, with 12 bases between the two germline ends. The CDR3 length is 13 residues. Germline-derived CDR1 and CDR2 are SGHNT and YENEEA. Variable domain in full (rest from reference TRBV11-3 and TRBJ2-5): EAGVVQSPRYKIIEKKQPVAFWCNPISGHNTLYWYLQNLGQGPELLIRYENEEAVDDSQLPKDRFSAERLKGVDSTLKIQPAELGDSAVYLCASSLAGAETQYFGPGTRLLVL.

The CDR3 spells CASSRSGTGRYEQYF. The CDR3 nucleotides read TGTGCCAGCAGTCGATCCGGGACAGGAAGATACGAGCAGTACTTC. The chain has TRBV6-6 and TRBJ2-7; 8 bases match TRBD1. With 5 bases clipped from V and 4 bases from J, the junction kept 10 bases outside the gene matches. The length of the CDR3 is 15 residues. Germline V gene sequence: CDR1 MNHNY, CDR2 SVGAGI (reference sequence).

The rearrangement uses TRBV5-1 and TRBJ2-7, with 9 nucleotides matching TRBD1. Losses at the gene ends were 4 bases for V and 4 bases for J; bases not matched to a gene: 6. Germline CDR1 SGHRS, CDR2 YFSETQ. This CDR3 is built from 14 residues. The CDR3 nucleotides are TGCGCCAGCAGCACCGACAGGGGGGTGTACGAGCAGTACTTC. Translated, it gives CASSTDRGVYEQYF.

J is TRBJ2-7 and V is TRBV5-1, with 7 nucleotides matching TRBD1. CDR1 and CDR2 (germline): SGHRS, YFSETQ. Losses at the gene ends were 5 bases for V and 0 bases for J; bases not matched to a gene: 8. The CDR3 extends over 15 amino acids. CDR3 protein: CASSPETGISYEQYF. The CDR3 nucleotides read TGCGCCAGCAGTCCAGAGACAGGGATCTCCTACGAGCAGTACTTC. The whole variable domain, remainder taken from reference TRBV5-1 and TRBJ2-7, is KAGVTQTPRYLIKTRGQQVTLSCSPISGHRSVSWYQQTPGQGLQFLFEYFSETQRNKGNFPGRFSGRQFSNSRSEMNVSTLELGDSALYLCASSPETGISYEQYFGPGTRLTVT.

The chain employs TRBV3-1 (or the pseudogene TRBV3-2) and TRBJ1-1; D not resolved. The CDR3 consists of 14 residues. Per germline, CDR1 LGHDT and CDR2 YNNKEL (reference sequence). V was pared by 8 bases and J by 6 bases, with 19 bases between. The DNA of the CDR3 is TGTGCCAGCCCGAACCGGCGGCGTGGTTCTGAAGCTTTCTTT. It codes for CASPNRRRGSEAFF.

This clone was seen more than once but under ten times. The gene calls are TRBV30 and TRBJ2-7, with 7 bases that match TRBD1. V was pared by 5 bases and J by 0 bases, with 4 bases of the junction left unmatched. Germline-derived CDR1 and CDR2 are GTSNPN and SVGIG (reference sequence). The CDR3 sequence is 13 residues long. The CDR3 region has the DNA TGTGCCTGGGGGGACAGTGTCTCCTACGAGCAGTACTTC. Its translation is CAWGDSVSYEQYF.